This T cell receptor (beta chain) came from a study of blood T cell repertoires in COVID-19. Study summary: Samples taken during acute and convalescent COVID-19 were collected in the United States, Italy and Spain.

Patients at the Seattle site were enrolled during active infection and followed longitudinally. The V gene's germline CDR1 is GTSNPN and CDR2 SVGIG (reference sequence). V lost 2 bases to trimming and J lost 3 bases, with 5 bases between them. The CDR3 is made up of 12 amino acids. As processed by the authors: Reference gene primer amplification yielded estimated nucleated cell counts. The data were produced by immunoSEQ multiplex PCR, yet TCRdb's version contains in-frame clones alone and is incomplete. V and J calls and clone size follow that table, whereas D and trimming were derived from the DNA. The data show around 230,000 clones, 70% to 90% seen once.

The clonotype was recovered from a man in his fifties with COVID-19, enrolled during active disease. The sequenced sample was peripheral blood. V is TRBV30 and J is TRBJ1-3; D is unresolved. Here the CDR3 DNA reads TGTGCCTGGAGTTATAATGGAAACACCATATATTTT. Encoded protein: CAWSYNGNTIYF.